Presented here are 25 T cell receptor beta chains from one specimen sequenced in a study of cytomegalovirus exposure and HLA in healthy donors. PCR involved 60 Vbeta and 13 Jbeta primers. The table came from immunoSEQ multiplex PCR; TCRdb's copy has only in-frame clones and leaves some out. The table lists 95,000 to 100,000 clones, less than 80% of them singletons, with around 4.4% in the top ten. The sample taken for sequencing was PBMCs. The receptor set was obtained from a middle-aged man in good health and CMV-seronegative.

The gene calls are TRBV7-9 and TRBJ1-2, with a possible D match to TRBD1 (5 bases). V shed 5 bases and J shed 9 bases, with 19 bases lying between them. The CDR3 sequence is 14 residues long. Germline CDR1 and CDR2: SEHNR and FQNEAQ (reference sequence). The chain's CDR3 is CASSPGPERGRYTF. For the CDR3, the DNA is TGTGCCAGCAGCCCCGGGCCCGAAAGGGGCCGCTACACCTTC.

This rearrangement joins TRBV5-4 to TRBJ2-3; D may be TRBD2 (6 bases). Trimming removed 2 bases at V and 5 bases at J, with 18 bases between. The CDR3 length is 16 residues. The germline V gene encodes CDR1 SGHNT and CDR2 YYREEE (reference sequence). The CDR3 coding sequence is TGTGCCAGCAGCTTTGGGAAGACTAGATTGGAAGATACGCAGTATTTT. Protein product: CASSFGKTRLEDTQYF.

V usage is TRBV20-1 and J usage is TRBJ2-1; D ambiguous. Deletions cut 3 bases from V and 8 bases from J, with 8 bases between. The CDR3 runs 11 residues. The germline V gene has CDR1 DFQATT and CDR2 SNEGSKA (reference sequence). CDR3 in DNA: TGCAGTGCTAGGGCGGATGATGAGCAGTTCTTC. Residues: CSARADDEQFF.

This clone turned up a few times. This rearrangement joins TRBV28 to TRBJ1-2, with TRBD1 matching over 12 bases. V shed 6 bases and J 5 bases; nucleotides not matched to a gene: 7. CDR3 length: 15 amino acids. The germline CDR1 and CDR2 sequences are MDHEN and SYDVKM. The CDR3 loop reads CASSLGQGASYGYTF. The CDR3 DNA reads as TGTGCCAGCAGCCTGGGACAGGGGGCCTCATATGGCTACACCTTC.

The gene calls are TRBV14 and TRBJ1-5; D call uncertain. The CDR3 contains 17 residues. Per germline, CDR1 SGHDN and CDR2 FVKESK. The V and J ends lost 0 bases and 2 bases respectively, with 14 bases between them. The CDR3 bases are TGTGCCAGCAGCCAAGAAGGCAGGATAGGTGGCAATCAGCCCCAGCATTTT. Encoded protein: CASSQEGRIGGNQPQHF.

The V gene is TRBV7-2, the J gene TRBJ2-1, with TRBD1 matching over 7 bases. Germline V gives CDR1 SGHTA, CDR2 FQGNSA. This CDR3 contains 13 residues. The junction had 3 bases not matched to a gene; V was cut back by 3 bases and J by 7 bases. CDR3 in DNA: TGTGCCAGCAGCTTCAGACAGGGAAATGAGCAGTTCTTC. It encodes CASSFRQGNEQFF.

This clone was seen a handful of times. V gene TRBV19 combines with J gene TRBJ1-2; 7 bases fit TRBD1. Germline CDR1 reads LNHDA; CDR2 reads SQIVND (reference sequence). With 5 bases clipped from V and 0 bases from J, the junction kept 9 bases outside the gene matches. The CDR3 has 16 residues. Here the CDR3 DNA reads TGTGCCAGTAGTGTGGGCCAGGGACAGACTAACTATGGCTACACCTTC. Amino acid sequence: CASSVGQGQTNYGYTF.

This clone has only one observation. The CDR3 bases are TGCGCCAGCGCCAGACAGGGGTCCTACAATGAGCAGTTCTTC. It codes for CASARQGSYNEQFF. The J gene is TRBJ2-1, the V gene TRBV5-1, with 8 positions matching TRBD1. The CDR3 covers 14 residues. The germline V gene has CDR1 SGHRS and CDR2 YFSETQ. V trimming: 7 bases; J trimming: 1 base; junction bases outside the gene matches: 4.

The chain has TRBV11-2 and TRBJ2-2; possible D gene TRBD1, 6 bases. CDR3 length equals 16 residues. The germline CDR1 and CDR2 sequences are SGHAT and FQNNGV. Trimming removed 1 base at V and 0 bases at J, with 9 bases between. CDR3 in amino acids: CASSLVRGSNTGELFF. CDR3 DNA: TGTGCCAGCAGCTTAGTAAGGGGGTCGAACACCGGGGAGCTGTTTTTT.

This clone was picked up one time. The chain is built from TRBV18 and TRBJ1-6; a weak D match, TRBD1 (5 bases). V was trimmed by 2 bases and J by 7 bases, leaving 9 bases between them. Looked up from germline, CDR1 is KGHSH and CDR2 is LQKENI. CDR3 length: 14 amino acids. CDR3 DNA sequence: TGTGCCAGCTCACCAGCGGGGCAAAATTCACCCCTCCACTTT. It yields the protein CASSPAGQNSPLHF.

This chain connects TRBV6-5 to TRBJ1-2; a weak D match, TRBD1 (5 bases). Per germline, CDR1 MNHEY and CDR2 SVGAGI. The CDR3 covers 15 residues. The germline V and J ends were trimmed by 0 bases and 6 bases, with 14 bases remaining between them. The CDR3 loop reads CASSYSSGPGNGYTF. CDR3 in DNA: TGTGCCAGCAGTTACTCGTCAGGGCCAGGGAATGGCTACACCTTC.

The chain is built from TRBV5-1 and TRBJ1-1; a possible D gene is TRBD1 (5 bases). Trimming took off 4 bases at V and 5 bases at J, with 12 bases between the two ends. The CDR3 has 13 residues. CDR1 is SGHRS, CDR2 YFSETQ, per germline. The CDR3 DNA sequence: TGCGCCAGCAGCCCCGACCACAGGACTGAAGCTTTCTTT. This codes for CASSPDHRTEAFF.

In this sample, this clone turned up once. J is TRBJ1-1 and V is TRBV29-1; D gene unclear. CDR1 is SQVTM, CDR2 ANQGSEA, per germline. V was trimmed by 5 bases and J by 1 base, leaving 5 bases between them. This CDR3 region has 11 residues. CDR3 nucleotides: TGCAGCGTTCACAAGAACACTGAAGCTTTCTTT. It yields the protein CSVHKNTEAFF.

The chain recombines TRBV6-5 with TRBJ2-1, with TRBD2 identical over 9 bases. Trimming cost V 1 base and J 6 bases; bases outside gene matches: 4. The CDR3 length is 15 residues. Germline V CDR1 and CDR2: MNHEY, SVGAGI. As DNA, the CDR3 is TGTGCCAGCAGTTACTTAGCGGGGGATGTCAATGAGCAGTTCTTC. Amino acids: CASSYLAGDVNEQFF.

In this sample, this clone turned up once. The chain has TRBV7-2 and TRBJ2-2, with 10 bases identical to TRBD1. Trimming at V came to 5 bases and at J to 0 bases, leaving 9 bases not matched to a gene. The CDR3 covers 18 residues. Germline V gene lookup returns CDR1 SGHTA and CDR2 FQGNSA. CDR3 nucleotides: TGTGCCAGCAGCCCCAGGGGGGACAGGGGCCCGAACACCGGGGAGCTGTTTTTT. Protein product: CASSPRGDRGPNTGELFF.

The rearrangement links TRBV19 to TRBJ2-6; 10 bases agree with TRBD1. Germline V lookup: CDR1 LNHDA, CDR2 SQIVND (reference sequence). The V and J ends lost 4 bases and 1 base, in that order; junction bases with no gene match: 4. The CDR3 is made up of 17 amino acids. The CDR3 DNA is TGTGCCAGTAGTACCGACAGGGGGCATTCTGGGGCCAACGTCCTGACTTTC. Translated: CASSTDRGHSGANVLTF.

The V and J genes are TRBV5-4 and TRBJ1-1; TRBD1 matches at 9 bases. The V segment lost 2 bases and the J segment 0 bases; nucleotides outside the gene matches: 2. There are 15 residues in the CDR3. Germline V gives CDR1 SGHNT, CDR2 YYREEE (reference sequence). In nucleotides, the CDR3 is TGTGCCAGCAGCTTAAACAGGGGGCTGAACACTGAAGCTTTCTTT. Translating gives CASSLNRGLNTEAFF.

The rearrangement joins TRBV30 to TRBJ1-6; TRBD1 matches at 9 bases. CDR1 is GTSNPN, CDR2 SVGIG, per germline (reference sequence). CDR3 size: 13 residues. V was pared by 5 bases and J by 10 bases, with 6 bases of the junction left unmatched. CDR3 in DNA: TGTGCCTGGGGGACAGGGATGTACTCACCCCTCCACTTT. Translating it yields CAWGTGMYSPLHF. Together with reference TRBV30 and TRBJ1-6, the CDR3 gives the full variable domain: SQTIHQWPATLVQPVGSPLSLECTVEGTSNPNLYWYRQAAGRGLQLLFYSVGIGQISSEVPQNLSASRPQDRQFILSSKKLLLSDSGFYLCAWGTGMYSPLHFGNGTRLTVT.

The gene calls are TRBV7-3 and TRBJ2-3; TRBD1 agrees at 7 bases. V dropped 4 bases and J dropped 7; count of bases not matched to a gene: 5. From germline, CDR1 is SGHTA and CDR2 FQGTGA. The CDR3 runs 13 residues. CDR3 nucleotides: TGTGCCAGCAGCTCCTCAGGGGGAAATACGCAGTATTTT. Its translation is CASSSSGGNTQYF.

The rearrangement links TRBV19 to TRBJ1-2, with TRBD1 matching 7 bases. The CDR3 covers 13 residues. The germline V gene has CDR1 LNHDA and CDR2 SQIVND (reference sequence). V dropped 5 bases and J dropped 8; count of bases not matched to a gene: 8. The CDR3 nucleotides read TGTGCCAGTAGTGCCACAGGGGTATTCGGCTACACCTTC. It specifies CASSATGVFGYTF.

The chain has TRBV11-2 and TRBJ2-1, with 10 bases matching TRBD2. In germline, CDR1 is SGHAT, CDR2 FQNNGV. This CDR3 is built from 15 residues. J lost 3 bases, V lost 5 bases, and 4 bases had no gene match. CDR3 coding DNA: TGTGCCAGCAGCGTGTTAGCGGGGGGCTACAATGAGCAGTTCTTC. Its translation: CASSVLAGGYNEQFF.

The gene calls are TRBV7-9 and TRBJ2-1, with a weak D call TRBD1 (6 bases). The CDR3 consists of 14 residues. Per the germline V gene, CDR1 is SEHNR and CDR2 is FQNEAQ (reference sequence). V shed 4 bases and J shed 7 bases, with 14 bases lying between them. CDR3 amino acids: CASSSPARGNEQFF. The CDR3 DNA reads TGTGCCAGCAGCTCGCCAGCTAGGGGGAATGAGCAGTTCTTC. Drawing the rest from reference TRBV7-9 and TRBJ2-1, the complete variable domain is DTGVSQNPRHKITKRGQNVTFRCDPISEHNRLYWYRQTLGQGPEFLTYFQNEAQLEKSRLLSDRFSAERPKGSFSTLEIQRTEQGDSAMYLCASSSPARGNEQFFGPGTRLTVL.

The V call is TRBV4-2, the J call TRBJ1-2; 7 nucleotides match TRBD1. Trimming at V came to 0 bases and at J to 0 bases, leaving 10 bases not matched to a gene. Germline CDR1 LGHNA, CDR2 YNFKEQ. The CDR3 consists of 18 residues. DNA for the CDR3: TGTGCCAGCAGCCAAGATACCCGGGACAGATATTCTAACTATGGCTACACCTTC. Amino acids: CASSQDTRDRYSNYGYTF.

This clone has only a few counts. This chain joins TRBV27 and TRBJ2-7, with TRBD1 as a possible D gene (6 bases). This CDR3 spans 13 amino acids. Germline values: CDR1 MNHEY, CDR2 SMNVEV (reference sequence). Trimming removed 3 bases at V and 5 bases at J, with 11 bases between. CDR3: CASSFHRVNEQYV. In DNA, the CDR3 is TGTGCCAGCAGTTTCCACAGGGTTAACGAGCAGTACGTC.

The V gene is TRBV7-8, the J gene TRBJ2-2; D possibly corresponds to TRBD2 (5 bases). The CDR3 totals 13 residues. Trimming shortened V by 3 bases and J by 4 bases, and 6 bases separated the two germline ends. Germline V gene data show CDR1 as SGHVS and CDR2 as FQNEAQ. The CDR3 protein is CASSFSGTGELFF. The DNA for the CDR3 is TGTGCCAGCAGCTTCAGCGGCACCGGGGAGCTGTTTTTT.